The next 25 T cell receptor beta chains were all read from a single sample in a study of blood T cell repertoires in COVID-19 (dated by TCRdb to about 2020). Libraries were prepared through the immunoSEQ multiplex PCR assay. This immuneACCESS table, as held by TCRdb, lists in-frame sequences with V and J called but not all clones. Of the missing ones, under half trace to an unresolved V gene in checked studies; the others have no known cause. Within this sample are more than 95,000 clones, with about nine tenths of them counted one time only. Jointly, the top ten make up 7.9% of the sample. Sequenced input: peripheral blood. Source of these receptors: a man between 70 and 80 years old who had recovered from COVID-19.

The V call is TRBV27, the J call TRBJ1-4; 7 positions agree with TRBD1. CDR1 MNHEY and CDR2 SMNVEV come from the germline V gene (reference sequence). The CDR3 has 17 residues. V gave up 5 bases and J gave up 1 base; unmatched junction bases: 10. CDR3 protein: CASSKKVQGLTNEKLFF. CDR3 bases: TGTGCCAGCAGTAAAAAAGTACAGGGGCTAACTAATGAAAAACTGTTTTTT.

This clone has a single count. This sequence joins TRBV10-3 and TRBJ2-1, with TRBD1 identical over 7 bases. CDR1 ENHRY and CDR2 SYGVKD come from the germline V gene. This CDR3 has 17 residues. After removal of 3 bases from V and 2 bases from J, the junction contained 10 bases not matched to a gene. CDR3 bases: TGTGCCATCAGTGATGCTTTCGGGACAGATGCCTACAATGAGCAGTTCTTC. Its protein product is CAISDAFGTDAYNEQFF.

To note about this clone: One end of the junction varies from germline; a read error may be responsible. This sequence joins TRBV18 and TRBJ2-3, with D tentatively TRBD1 (5 bases). Germline V gene sequence: CDR1 KGHSH, CDR2 LQKENI. The CDR3 runs 15 residues. CDR3 protein: CASSPRTSSTDTQYF. The DNA of the CDR3 is TGTGCCAGCTCCCCACGGACATCTAGCACAGATACGCAGTATTTT.

The chain combines TRBV18 with TRBJ1-2; a weak D match, TRBD1 (5 bases). Trimming removed 1 base at V and 6 bases at J, with 15 bases between. Germline assignment: CDR1 KGHSH and CDR2 LQKENI. This CDR3 contains 15 residues. The CDR3 sequence: CASSPRFGGLDGYTF. CDR3 nucleotide sequence: TGTGCCAGCTCACCACGGTTCGGGGGTCTAGATGGCTACACCTTC.

This clone is a singleton in its sample. The chain uses TRBV5-1 and TRBJ2-2, with 9 bases lining up with TRBD1. The CDR3 contains 14 residues. Looked up from germline, CDR1 is SGHRS and CDR2 is YFSETQ. V lost 7 bases and J lost 4; bases outside the gene matches: 5. The CDR3 region has the DNA TGCGCCAGCGGGGGACAGGGTGGCACCGGGGAGCTGTTTTTT. It encodes CASGGQGGTGELFF.

The V gene is TRBV28, the J gene TRBJ2-7; no reliable D call. CDR3 length: 13 amino acids. Per germline, CDR1 MDHEN and CDR2 SYDVKM. The V and J ends lost 6 bases and 4 bases respectively, with 13 bases between them. The CDR3 DNA is TGTGCCAGCAGACTCACACCGGAGTACGAGCAGTACTTC. Translating it yields CASRLTPEYEQYF.

V and J are TRBV29-1 and TRBJ2-7, with 7 bases identical to TRBD1. With V trimmed by 1 base and J by 2 bases, 5 bases remained unmatched. Germline V gives CDR1 SQVTM, CDR2 ANQGSEA. CDR3 length equals 14 residues. The CDR3 is CSVEGRGQTYEQYF. The CDR3 DNA sequence: TGCAGCGTTGAAGGTAGGGGACAGACCTACGAGCAGTACTTC.

This clone has only one observation. CDR3 loop: CASSLEEGRTRGYTF. In DNA form, the CDR3 reads TGTGCCAGCAGCTTAGAGGAGGGGCGGACGAGGGGCTACACCTTC. The V and J genes are TRBV7-9 and TRBJ1-2; D is possibly TRBD1 (5 bases). CDR3 size: 15 residues. Looked up from germline, CDR1 is SEHNR and CDR2 is FQNEAQ (reference sequence). V lost 1 base, J lost 8 bases, and 17 bases lay in between.

The chain recombines TRBV9 with TRBJ2-3; tentative D call: TRBD2 (5 bases). Trimming removed 3 bases at V and 0 bases at J, with 5 bases between. Germline assignment: CDR1 SGDLS and CDR2 YYNGEE. The length of the CDR3 is 13 residues. The CDR3 here is CASSGTSTDTQYF. For the CDR3, the DNA is TGTGCCAGCAGCGGGACTAGCACAGATACGCAGTATTTT.

The rearrangement links TRBV6-5 to TRBJ1-1, with a tentative D call TRBD1 (6 bases). The CDR3 is 14 residues long. The V gene's germline CDR1 is MNHEY and CDR2 SVGAGI. V was cut by 2 bases and J by 1 base, with 8 bases left in between. The CDR3 sequence: CASSYETGNTEAFF. The CDR3 DNA sequence: TGTGCCAGCAGTTACGAGACAGGGAACACTGAAGCTTTCTTT.

This clone was detected only once. The V call is TRBV5-8, the J call TRBJ1-3; possible D gene TRBD1, 6 bases. The ends were cut back, 0 bases at V and 9 bases at J, with 10 bases in the middle. The length of the CDR3 is 13 residues. Germline V lookup: CDR1 SGHTS, CDR2 YDEGEE. Here the CDR3 reads CASSLDRVFTIYF. The CDR3 coding sequence is TGTGCCAGCAGCTTGGACAGGGTATTCACCATATATTTT.

This clone has a handful of counts. The V gene is TRBV5-1, the J gene TRBJ1-1, with D possibly being TRBD1 (5 bases). This CDR3 contains 16 residues. The V gene lost 4 bases and the J gene lost 3 bases, with 19 bases spanning the gap. Looked up from germline, CDR1 is SGHRS and CDR2 is YFSETQ. For the CDR3, the DNA is TGCGCCAGCAGCCCATTTCTCCAGGGACTGTACACTGAAGCTTTCTTT. Translating it yields CASSPFLQGLYTEAFF. The whole variable domain, remainder taken from reference TRBV5-1 and TRBJ1-1, is KAGVTQTPRYLIKTRGQQVTLSCSPISGHRSVSWYQQTPGQGLQFLFEYFSETQRNKGNFPGRFSGRQFSNSRSEMNVSTLELGDSALYLCASSPFLQGLYTEAFFGQGTRLTVV.

The chain is built from TRBV7-3 and TRBJ2-1; D call uncertain. The V and J ends lost 2 bases and 4 bases respectively, with 12 bases between them. CDR3 length: 15 residues. Germline V CDR1 and CDR2: SGHTA, FQGTGA. The CDR3 spells CASSLESTIYNEQFF. In DNA form, the CDR3 reads TGTGCCAGCAGCTTAGAGTCTACCATATACAATGAGCAGTTCTTC.

This rearrangement joins TRBV29-1 to TRBJ1-2; 7 bases agree with TRBD1. The V gene's germline CDR1 is SQVTM and CDR2 ANQGSEA. The CDR3 covers 11 residues. V lost 7 bases, J lost 8 bases, and 7 bases stayed unmatched. CDR3 DNA sequence: TGCAGCGGGAGGGGGCGAGGCGGCTACACCTTC. Amino acids: CSGRGRGGYTF.

The rearrangement joins TRBV6-1 to TRBJ1-1; weak D call: TRBD1 (6 bases). Trimming removed 3 bases at V and 3 bases at J, with 8 bases between. The CDR3 length is 13 residues. Germline V gives CDR1 MNHNS, CDR2 SASEGT. The CDR3 DNA follows: TGTGCCAGCAGTGAGGACAGTTACACTGAAGCTTTCTTT. Translation: CASSEDSYTEAFF.

This clone was counted once. The V and J genes are TRBV3-1 (or the pseudogene TRBV3-2) and TRBJ1-5, with TRBD1 matching 7 bases. Germline lookup yields CDR1 LGHDT and CDR2 YNNKEL (reference sequence). The CDR3 is 14 amino acids. Trimming took 6 bases from V and 10 from J; bases not matched to a gene: 12. CDR3 coding DNA: TGTGCCAGCAGTTTGGGACAGCCGGCGAGCCCCCAGCATTTT. Its translation: CASSLGQPASPQHF.

V and J are TRBV7-9 and TRBJ1-2, with D perhaps TRBD1 (5 bases). In germline, CDR1 is SEHNR, CDR2 FQNEAQ (reference sequence). The CDR3 runs to 13 residues. Trimming took off 3 bases at V and 4 bases at J, with 9 bases between the two ends. CDR3 DNA: TGTGCCAGCAGCTTTTTCGGGGGCTATGGCTACACCTTC. It is translated as CASSFFGGYGYTF.

This clone was counted at least ten times. CDR3 loop: CASSGGHYSNQPQHF. CDR3 bases: TGTGCCAGTAGTGGGGGACATTATAGCAATCAGCCCCAGCATTTT. The rearrangement uses TRBV19 and TRBJ1-5; tentative D call: TRBD1 (6 bases). Trimming took off 5 bases at V and 0 bases at J, with 11 bases between the two ends. Germline assignment: CDR1 LNHDA and CDR2 SQIVND (reference sequence). CDR3 length: 15 residues. Full variable domain (missing parts from reference TRBV19 and TRBJ1-5): DGGITQSPKYLFRKEGQNVTLSCEQNLNHDAMYWYRQDPGQGLRLIYYSQIVNDFQKGDIAEGYSVSREKKESFPLTVTSAQKNPTAFYLCASSGGHYSNQPQHFGDGTRLSIL.

CDR3 sequence reads: CASSYITDTQYF. In DNA form, the CDR3 reads TGTGCCAGCAGCTATATCACAGATACGCAGTATTTT. This rearrangement joins TRBV7-9 to TRBJ2-3; no clear D gene. Germline V lookup: CDR1 SEHNR, CDR2 FQNEAQ (reference sequence). With 4 bases removed from V and 2 bases from J, the gap between germline ends came to 4 bases. This CDR3 contains 12 residues.

The chain uses TRBV4-3 and TRBJ2-7; TRBD2 aligns across 9 bases. The CDR3 totals 16 residues. CDR1 and CDR2 (germline): LGHNA, YSLEER. V was clipped by 0 bases and J by 5 bases; unmatched bases: 8. DNA for the CDR3: TGCGCCAGCAGCCAAGATGGCGGGAGGGCGGGCGACGAGCAGTACTTC. Residues: CASSQDGGRAGDEQYF.

This chain connects TRBV5-4 to TRBJ2-7; D is unresolved. This CDR3 is 14 amino acids long. Trimming removed 4 bases at V and 0 bases at J, with 11 bases between. Germline CDR1 SGHNT, CDR2 YYREEE (reference sequence). CDR3 nucleotides: TGTGCCAGCAGCGCTGACTTCGCCTCCTACGAGCAGTACTTC. Its protein is CASSADFASYEQYF. Looking up the rest from reference TRBV5-4 and TRBJ2-7 gives the full variable domain: ETGVTQSPTHLIKTRGQQVTLRCSSQSGHNTVSWYQQALGQGPQFIFQYYREEENGRGNFPPRFSGLQFPNYSSELNVNALELDDSALYLCASSADFASYEQYFGPGTRLTVT.

V is TRBV19 and J is TRBJ1-2; possibly TRBD1 for D (5 bases). CDR1 is LNHDA, CDR2 SQIVND, per germline (reference sequence). V was clipped by 5 bases and J by 3 bases, with 13 bases between them. This CDR3 has 14 amino acids. The CDR3 DNA is TGTGCCAGTAGTGTGTGGGGGGTGGACTATGGCTACACCTTC. It is translated as CASSVWGVDYGYTF.

This clone has just a few counts. The chain recombines TRBV28 with TRBJ2-3; TRBD1 aligns across 7 bases. With 5 bases clipped from V and 4 bases from J, the junction kept 9 bases outside the gene matches. The CDR3 totals 15 residues. Germline CDR1 is MDHEN and CDR2 is SYDVKM. CDR3 nucleotide sequence: TGTGCCAGCAGTCCTTTGACAGGGATATCAGATACGCAGTATTTT. Protein sequence: CASSPLTGISDTQYF.

The chain uses TRBV2 and TRBJ1-2; maybe TRBD1 (6 bases). The CDR3 consists of 14 residues. Trimming stripped 4 bases from V and 8 bases from J, with 17 bases between. Germline V gene lookup returns CDR1 SNHLY and CDR2 FYNNEI. The DNA of the CDR3 is TGTGCCAGCAGTGGAGGGGGATTCGCTCCCGGCTACACCTTC. Amino acid sequence: CASSGGGFAPGYTF.

The gene calls are TRBV30 and TRBJ2-6, with D maybe TRBD1 (6 bases). Germline V gene lookup returns CDR1 GTSNPN and CDR2 SVGIG (reference sequence). The CDR3 is made up of 18 amino acids. The V and J ends lost 1 base and 4 bases respectively, with 20 bases between them. As DNA, the CDR3 is TGTGCCTGGAGTGGCCCTGCCTACAGGGCCCGAGGGGCCAACGTCCTGACTTTC. Translated: CAWSGPAYRARGANVLTF.